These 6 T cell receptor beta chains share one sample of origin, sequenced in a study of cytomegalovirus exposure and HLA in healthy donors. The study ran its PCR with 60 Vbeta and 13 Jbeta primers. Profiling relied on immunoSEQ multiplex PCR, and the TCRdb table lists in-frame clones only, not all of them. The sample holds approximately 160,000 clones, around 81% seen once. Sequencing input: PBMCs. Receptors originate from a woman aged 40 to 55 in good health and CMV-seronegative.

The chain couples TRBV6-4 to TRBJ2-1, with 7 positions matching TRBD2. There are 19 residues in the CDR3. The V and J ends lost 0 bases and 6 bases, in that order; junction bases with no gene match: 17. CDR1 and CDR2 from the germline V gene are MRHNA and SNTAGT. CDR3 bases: TGTGCCAGCAGTGACTCGACTAGCTTGGGAGGCTCCCCCTCCAATGAGCAGTTCTTC. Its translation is CASSDSTSLGGSPSNEQFF.

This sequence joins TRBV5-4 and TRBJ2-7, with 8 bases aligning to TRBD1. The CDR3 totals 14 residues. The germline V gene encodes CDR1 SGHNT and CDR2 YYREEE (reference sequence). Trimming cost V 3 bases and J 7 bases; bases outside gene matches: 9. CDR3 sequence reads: CASSSQGASGEQYF. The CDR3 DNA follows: TGTGCCAGCAGCTCGCAGGGGGCCTCGGGGGAGCAGTACTTC.

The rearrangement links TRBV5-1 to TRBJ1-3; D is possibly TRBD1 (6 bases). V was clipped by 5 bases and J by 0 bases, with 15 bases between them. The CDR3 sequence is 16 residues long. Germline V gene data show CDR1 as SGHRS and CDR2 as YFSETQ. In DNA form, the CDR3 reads TGCGCCAGCAGAAGGGACACCTCCTACTCTGGAAACACCATATATTTT. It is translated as CASRRDTSYSGNTIYF.

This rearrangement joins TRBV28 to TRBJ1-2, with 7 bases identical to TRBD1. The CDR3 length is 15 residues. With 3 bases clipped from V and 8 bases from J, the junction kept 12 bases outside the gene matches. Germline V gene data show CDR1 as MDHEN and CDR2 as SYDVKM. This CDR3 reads CASSFSTGAIRGYTF. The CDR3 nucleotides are TGTGCCAGCAGTTTTTCAACAGGGGCCATCAGGGGCTACACCTTC.

CDR3 region: CSVGAGRNTEAFF. The DNA for the CDR3 is TGCAGCGTGGGGGCAGGAAGGAACACTGAAGCTTTCTTT. The V call is TRBV29-1, the J call TRBJ1-1; a possible D gene is TRBD1 (6 bases). The V end lost 6 bases, the J end lost 1 base, and 12 bases lay between the germline ends. The CDR3 is 13 amino acids. Germline V gives CDR1 SQVTM, CDR2 ANQGSEA. Looking up the rest from reference TRBV29-1 and TRBJ1-1 gives the full variable domain: SAVISQKPSRDICQRGTSLTIQCQVDSQVTMMFWYRQQPGQSLTLIATANQGSEATYESGFVIDKFPISRPNLTFSTLTVSNMSPEDSSIYLCSVGAGRNTEAFFGQGTRLTVV.

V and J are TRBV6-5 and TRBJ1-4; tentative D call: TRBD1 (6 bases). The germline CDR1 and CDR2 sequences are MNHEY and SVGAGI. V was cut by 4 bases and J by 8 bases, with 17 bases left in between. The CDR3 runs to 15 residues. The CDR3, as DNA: TGTGCCAGCAGTTTAACAGGGACGCAAGTAGAAAAACTGTTTTTT. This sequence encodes CASSLTGTQVEKLFF.